A selection of T cell receptor beta chains follows, all from one sample in a study of PD-1 blockade in classical Hodgkin lymphoma. Some clones are missing from TCRdb's copy, which holds only in-frame ones; the method was immunoSEQ multiplex PCR. Seen here are about 72,000 clones, 90% to 95% observed once, and the top ten hold more than 6.5%. Here the sequenced sample was peripheral blood mononuclear cells (PBMCs), taken at baseline. The receptors stem from a human donor with classical Hodgkin lymphoma. CDR3s include the opening cysteine and the closing phenylalanine or tryptophan. The D gene is left open where the match is weak. Some rows have no size entry. The others give once, few or many, or a class for an expanded clone.

d_call,j_call,v_call,clone_size,cdr3_nt,cdr3_aa
TRBD1,TRBJ1-2,TRBV27,.,TGTGCCAGCAGCTGGACAGGGGCGGGTGGCTACACCTTC,CASSWTGAGGYTF
.,TRBJ2-7,TRBV11-2,.,TGTGCCAGCAGCCGGAGTGCGGGACCCTACGAGCAGTACTTC,CASSRSAGPYEQYF
.,TRBJ1-2,TRBV6-5,.,TGTGCCAGCAGCCCGGGCAGGGCCGGCTACACCTTC,CASSPGRAGYTF
.,TRBJ1-1,TRBV27,few,TGTGCCAGCAGTTTAGGGGGGGACACTGAAGCTTTCTTT,CASSLGGDTEAFF
.,TRBJ2-7,TRBV12-5,.,TGTGCTAGTGGTTTCGACTTTATCGACGAGCAGTACTTC,CASGFDFIDEQYF
.,TRBJ2-5,TRBV7-3,.,TGTGCCAGCAGCTTCGGGGCGGGGCTAGTTGAGGAGACCCAGTACTTC,CASSFGAGLVEETQYF
.,TRBJ2-5,TRBV2,.,TGTGCCAGCAGTGATTCGGCCGAAACACAAGAGACCCAGTACTTC,CASSDSAETQETQYF
.,TRBJ2-2,TRBV7-6,.,TGTGCCAGCAGCCAAGACCGGGAGACAACCGGGGAGCTGTTTTTT,CASSQDRETTGELFF
.,TRBJ2-7,TRBV9,.,TGTGCCAGCAACGTAGATAGACTCCAGACGTACGAGCAGTACTTC,CASNVDRLQTYEQYF
.,TRBJ2-1,TRBV7-3,.,TGTGCCAGCAGCCCGGCAGGGACGAACTCCTACAATGAGCAGTTCTTC,CASSPAGTNSYNEQFF
TRBD2,TRBJ2-7,TRBV12-5,.,TGTGCTAGTGGCGACCCCGGGGGGGGCTCCTACGAGCAGTACTTC,CASGDPGGGSYEQYF
.,TRBJ1-4,TRBV11-2,.,TGTGCCAGCAGCTTAGCGGGGCCCAATGAAAAACTGTTTTTT,CASSLAGPNEKLFF
TRBD2,TRBJ2-3,TRBV5-6,.,TGTGCCAGCAGCTTGGAGGGTGGGACTAGCCGAGCTAGCACAGATACGCAGTATTTT,CASSLEGGTSRASTDTQYF
TRBD2,TRBJ2-3,TRBV7-9,.,TGTGCCAGCAGCCAACCTAGCGGGGGGGCAGATACGCAGTATTTT,CASSQPSGGADTQYF
TRBD2,TRBJ2-3,TRBV7-8,.,TGTGCCAGCAGCGTTAGCGGGGGGTGCACAGATACGCAGTATTTT,CASSVSGGCTDTQYF
TRBD1,TRBJ1-1,TRBV9,.,TGTGCCAGCAGCGCTCCAGGGACAGGGGACAACTGGAACACTGAAGCTTTCTTT,CASSAPGTGDNWNTEAFF
TRBD2,TRBJ2-1,TRBV7-9,.,TGTGCCAGCAGCTCGCGAGCGGGAGGGCCCTCCAATGAGCAGTTCTTC,CASSSRAGGPSNEQFF
.,TRBJ2-5,TRBV14,.,TGTGCCAGCAGCCAATATGAGGGGAAACAAGAGACCCAGTACTTC,CASSQYEGKQETQYF
.,TRBJ2-7,TRBV7-9,.,TGTGCCAGCAGCTTAGCCGGGCCCAGCTCCTACGAGCAGTACTTC,CASSLAGPSSYEQYF
.,TRBJ1-5,TRBV6-5,.,TGTGCCAGCAGTTACGGGGGTGGCAATCAGCCCCAGCATTTT,CASSYGGGNQPQHF
TRBD2,TRBJ2-7,TRBV5-8,.,TGTGCCAGCAGCCAAGTTTCGGGACTAGCGGGTTACGAGCAGTACTTC,CASSQVSGLAGYEQYF
.,TRBJ2-7,TRBV7-9,.,TGTGCCAGCAGCTTTCGTAACCTTGAGCAGTACTTC,CASSFRNLEQYF
TRBD1,TRBJ1-3,TRBV7-6,.,TGTGCCAGCAGCCTGGACAGGGGTCCTGGAAACACCATATATTTT,CASSLDRGPGNTIYF
.,TRBJ2-5,TRBV7-3,.,TGTGCCAGCAGCTTAACGGCCCTGGGCGGGACCCAGTACTTC,CASSLTALGGTQYF
TRBD2,TRBJ2-7,TRBV13,.,TGTGCCAGCAGCTTTGGGACTAAAGCCTACGAGCAGTACTTC,CASSFGTKAYEQYF
.,TRBJ1-5,TRBV19,.,TGTGCCAGTACCACCTGGGGCAGGGGTGGCAATCAGCCCCAGCATTTT,CASTTWGRGGNQPQHF
.,TRBJ2-1,TRBV2,.,TGTGCCAGCAGTGTTTCCTCAGACGAAGGATACAATGAGCAGTTCTTC,CASSVSSDEGYNEQFF
TRBD2,TRBJ2-7,TRBV6-1,.,TGTGCCAGCAGTGAACCACTAGCGGGGGGCTACGAGCAGTACTTC,CASSEPLAGGYEQYF
.,TRBJ1-1,TRBV9,.,TGTGCCAGCAGCCCCCGGTCGGGGATGAACACTGAAGCTTTCTTT,CASSPRSGMNTEAFF
TRBD2,TRBJ2-7,TRBV30,.,TGTGCCTGGAGTGGTTCGGGGGGGAGGGTGGACGAGCAGTACTTC,CAWSGSGGRVDEQYF
.,TRBJ1-2,TRBV18,medium-sized,TGTGCCAGCTCACCACCGACAGTACAAAATGGCTACACCTTC,CASSPPTVQNGYTF
.,TRBJ2-7,TRBV29-1,.,TGCAGCGTTGTTGCGGCGGAGTCCTACGAGCAGTACTTC,CSVVAAESYEQYF
.,TRBJ2-5,TRBV9,.,TGTGCCAGCAGCGTAGGGGGTGAGACCCAGTACTTC,CASSVGGETQYF
TRBD1,TRBJ1-6,TRBV27,.,TGTGCCAGCAGTTTAGGTGACAGGGCCTCACCCCTCCACTTT,CASSLGDRASPLHF
.,TRBJ2-1,TRBV6-1,.,TGTGCCAGCAGTGAAGGGGGGTACAGTGATACGGATGAGCAGTTCTTC,CASSEGGYSDTDEQFF
.,TRBJ2-5,TRBV4-2,.,TGTGCCAGCAGCCAAAGCAATTTCCGAGAGACCCAGTACTTC,CASSQSNFRETQYF
.,TRBJ2-3,TRBV19,.,TGTGCCAGTAGTCCCGCCTCCACAGATACGCAGTATTTT,CASSPASTDTQYF
.,TRBJ2-7,TRBV27,.,TGTGCCAGCAGTTTAGCCCAGGGTCCCCCTTACGAGCAGTACTTC,CASSLAQGPPYEQYF
.,TRBJ1-2,TRBV6-5,.,TGTGCCAGCAGTTACTCCGTAGGGTACGGCTACACCTTC,CASSYSVGYGYTF
TRBD1,TRBJ1-6,TRBV19,.,TGTGCCAGTAGTATGCCCCCCAAAGGGGGCAATTCACCCCTCCACTTT,CASSMPPKGGNSPLHF
TRBD1,TRBJ1-1,TRBV30,.,TGTGCCTGGAGTCGGCCAGGGGGGAGAAGGAACACTGAAGCTTTCTTT,CAWSRPGGRRNTEAFF
.,TRBJ1-1,TRBV5-5,.,TGTGCCAGCAGCCACCCGGACCGCTACACTGAAGCTTTCTTT,CASSHPDRYTEAFF
TRBD2,TRBJ2-2,TRBV6-6,.,TGTGCCAGCAGTCAGAGCGGGGGGGAGAACACCGGGGAGCTGTTTTTT,CASSQSGGENTGELFF
TRBD1,TRBJ2-1,TRBV14,.,TGTGCCAGCAGCGCCGGGACAGGGACCTACAATGAGCAGTTCTTC,CASSAGTGTYNEQFF
TRBD2,TRBJ2-5,TRBV5-1,.,TGCGCCAGCAGAGGCAGCGGGAGAGAGACCCAGTACTTC,CASRGSGRETQYF
.,TRBJ1-1,TRBV18,.,TGTGCCAGCTCACCACAGGGGCTGGCGGAGAACACTGAAGCTTTCTTT,CASSPQGLAENTEAFF
.,TRBJ2-2,TRBV30,.,TGTGCCTGGTCCCTCGGCACCGGGGAGCTGTTTTTT,CAWSLGTGELFF
.,TRBJ1-2,TRBV28,.,TGTGCCAGCAGTTTGAGAAGGGAACAGACGGGGTATGGCTACACCTTC,CASSLRREQTGYGYTF
.,TRBJ1-2,TRBV7-2,.,TGTGCCAGCAGCTTAGTCTCCTGGTCGTCCGGATATGGCTACACCTTC,CASSLVSWSSGYGYTF
.,TRBJ2-3,TRBV19,.,TGTGCCAGTAGTTCGTTCTTGGCGGCGTACACAGATACGCAGTATTTT,CASSSFLAAYTDTQYF
TRBD2,TRBJ2-1,TRBV29-1,.,TGCAGCGAGGGAAGCGGGGGGGCCTGGAATGAGCAGTTCTTC,CSEGSGGAWNEQFF
.,TRBJ1-1,TRBV7-3,.,TGTGCCAGCAGCTGGGGGGACGGATTGAACACTGAAGCTTTCTTT,CASSWGDGLNTEAFF
TRBD2,TRBJ2-1,TRBV7-9,.,TGTGCCAGCAGCTCAGAGACTAGCGGGAGGAGCTCCTACAATGAGCAGTTCTTC,CASSSETSGRSSYNEQFF
TRBD2,TRBJ2-5,TRBV19,.,TGTGCCAGTAGTGGGGGAGGGACCGAGACCCAGTACTTC,CASSGGGTETQYF
.,TRBJ2-1,TRBV5-4,.,TGTGCCAGCAGCTTGTCGGGGGGCCCCTACAATGAGCAGTTCTTC,CASSLSGGPYNEQFF